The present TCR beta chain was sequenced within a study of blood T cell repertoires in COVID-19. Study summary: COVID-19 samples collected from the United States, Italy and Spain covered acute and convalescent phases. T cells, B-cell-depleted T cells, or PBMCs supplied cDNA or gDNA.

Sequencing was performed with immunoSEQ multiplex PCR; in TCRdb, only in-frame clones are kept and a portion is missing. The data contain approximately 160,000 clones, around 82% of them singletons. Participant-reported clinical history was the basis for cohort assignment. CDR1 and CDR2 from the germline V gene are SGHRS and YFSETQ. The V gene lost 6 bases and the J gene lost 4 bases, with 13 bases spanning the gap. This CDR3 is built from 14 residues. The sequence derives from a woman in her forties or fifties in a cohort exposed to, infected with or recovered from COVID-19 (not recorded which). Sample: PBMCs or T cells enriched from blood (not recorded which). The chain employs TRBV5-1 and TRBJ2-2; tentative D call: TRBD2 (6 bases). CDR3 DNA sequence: TGCGCCAGCAACCCTGGGCGGGGCACCGGGGAGCTGTTTTTT. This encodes CASNPGRGTGELFF.